This T cell receptor (beta chain) was sequenced during a study of response to subunit inactivated influenza vaccine. This clonotype was detected a few times. One junction end disagrees with the germline gene, perhaps due to a read error. Each CDR3 protein gets one entry after TCRdb re-called the RT-PCR reads with MiXCR. The sample contains about 540,000 distinct CDR3 sequences, 20% to 25% of which appear only once. Germline loops: CDR1 MNHEY, CDR2 SVGEGT. The CDR3 spans 11 residues. This same sample was also part of a study on T cells expressing NK-cell markers. From that paper: Scientists made TCR beta cDNA using 5'RACE template switching with UMIs.

The source was CD4+ T cells sorted from PBMCs, collected 11 to 12 days after vaccination. The TCR originated in a man aged 50-60 years who received an inactivated influenza vaccine. The chain recombines TRBV6-2 or TRBV6-3 with TRBJ2-5, with D unclear. This CDR3 reads CASSYWETQYF. The CDR3 nucleotides read TGTGCCAGCAGCTACTGGGAGACCCAGTACTTC.